This TCR beta chain is from a study of read filtering for tumor transcriptome and immune sequencing (dated by TCRdb to the early 2020s). With respect to the entire study: The cohort was composed of roughly 18 male and more than twelve female patients, with a mean age of approximately 72 years and an age range of about 45 to 90. Using the same bone marrow samples, the study ran both targeted immune repertoire sequencing and bulk whole-transcriptome sequencing and then compared the TCR repertoires from each method. After DNase treatment, whole-transcriptome libraries were prepared using the TruSeq RNA Access Library Prep Kit. One of the main goals was to work out a read-filtering strategy for immune repertoire data, in particular whether clonotypes backed by only a single read should be removed. Per sample, about 4.05 to 10.27 million TCR-region mapped reads were obtained with IR-seq, compared with only about 80 to 1,400 with RNA-seq. By revised international staging, roughly eight patients were R-ISS I, some 16 were R-ISS II and 6 or 7 were R-ISS III. Overall study outcomes, separate from this receptor: Single-read clonotypes made up roughly 85% of clonotypes but only about 4% of total reads in IR-seq, compared with 65% to 75% of clonotypes and 44.6% of reads in RNA-seq. The sorted CD138-negative fraction was a mixed bone marrow immune population, not purified T cells. The correlation between IR-seq and RNA-seq shared clonotype proportions was increased by removal of single-read clonotypes. Compared with RNA-seq, IR-seq captured clonotypes at much higher depth and more reliably, and a smaller IR-seq throughput was enough to identify most shared clonotypes.

TCR libraries were constructed from about 400 ng RNA using the Immunoverse kit, and molecular barcoded adaptors covering alpha/delta and beta/gamma chains were employed. TCR library preparation was performed with the same RNA that was used for transcriptome sequencing. An Illumina HiSeq 4000 with 2 x 150 cycles was used to sequence the TCR libraries. As for how the authors treated the data: MiXCR aligned TCR reads to human V, D, J and C references and assembled the aligned reads into CDR3 clonotypes, with quality filtering and error correction included. The tcR package in R was used for analysis of clonotype counts and gene usage diversity. For inspection of raw mapping reads, RNA-seq reads were mapped by STAR aligner version 2.5.3a onto GRCh37 of the human genome. To test the effect of sequencing depth on detected clonotypes, IR-seq fastq files were randomly downsampled using Seqtk 1.3. TCRdb reprocessing: public reads trimmed at Q25 with fastp, clones called with MiXCR, in-frame beta chains kept. Each entry is one CDR3 protein sequence, shown with its most common DNA and genes. The V and J calls were not made by the authors but by TCRdb's processing. This sample comprises roughly 60,000 distinct CDR3 sequences, roughly 19% of them detected only once. In total, the top ten clones hold about 17% of the sample.

Taken from the germline V gene, the CDR1 and CDR2 loops are MGHRA and YSYEKL. Its CDR3 holds 12 amino acids, cysteine through phenylalanine. The kept DNA is CDR3 alone, 36 bases in frame from the first base. The junction shows trimming of 1 base on V and 6 bases on J, plus 7 bases between the germline ends. Worth noting for this clonotype: Its binding antigen is unknown. Per-base quality was not reported, and no clone a single base away is much larger than it.

Every patient had bone marrow sampled at the time of active disease. Ficoll-Hypaque density gradient centrifugation was used to isolate the bone marrow mononuclear cells. Myeloma plasma cells were removed and CD138-negative cells were obtained by negative selection following labeling with CD138 magnetic microbeads on a MACS separator. The purity of the isolated cells was checked by flow cytometry with CD138 antibodies on an Attune NxT. Total RNA was extracted using TRIzol reagent and was quantified on a NanoDrop spectrophotometer. Paired RNA-seq and IR-seq were performed on the CD138-negative bone marrow sample of each patient.

The sequence is built from TRBV4-1 and TRBJ2-7; the D gene is perhaps TRBD2, from 5 matching bases. The receptor's source is a donor at least 40 years old with multiple myeloma. Sample: a population of CD138-negative cells sorted from bone marrow. The sample's cell subset or site label, in plain terms: bone marrow mononuclear cells depleted of CD138+ plasma/myeloma cells by negative magnetic selection. The CDR3 is CASSQGGREQYF. The nucleotide sequence is TGCGCCAGCAGCCAAGGAGGGCGCGAGCAGTACTTC.